This TCR beta chain derives from a study of blood T cell repertoires in COVID-19. Study at large: PBMCs, B-cell-depleted T cells, or T cells were the source of the cDNA or gDNA that made up the material.

CDR3 size: 16 residues. Trimming left V 6 bases short and J 5 bases short, with 23 bases between. Germline lookup yields CDR1 LGHNA and CDR2 YNFKEQ. Only in-frame clones appear in the TCRdb table, and some are missing; sequencing was by immunoSEQ multiplex PCR. The sample contains 150,000 to 200,000 clones, roughly four fifths of which appear only once. The sequence derives from a woman of 80 years or more with acute or convalescent COVID-19. The source material was peripheral blood. The chain joins TRBV4-2 to TRBJ2-7; weak D call: TRBD2 (5 bases). The CDR3 DNA is TGTGCCAGCAGTCGTAGCGCGGACTCTCGCGGCCACGAGCAGTACTTC. Translation gives CASSRSADSRGHEQYF.